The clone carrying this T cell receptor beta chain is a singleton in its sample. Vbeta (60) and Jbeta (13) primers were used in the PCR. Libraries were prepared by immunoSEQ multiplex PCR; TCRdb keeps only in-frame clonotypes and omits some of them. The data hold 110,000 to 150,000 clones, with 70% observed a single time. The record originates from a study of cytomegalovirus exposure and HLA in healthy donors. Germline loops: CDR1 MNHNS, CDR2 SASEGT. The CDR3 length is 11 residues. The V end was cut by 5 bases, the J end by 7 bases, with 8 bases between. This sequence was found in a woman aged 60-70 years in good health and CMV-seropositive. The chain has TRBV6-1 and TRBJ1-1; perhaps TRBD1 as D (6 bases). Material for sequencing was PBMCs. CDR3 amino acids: CASSSDSEAFF. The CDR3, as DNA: TGTGCCAGCAGTTCGGACAGTGAAGCTTTCTTT.